The entry that follows covers one TCR beta chain sequence. The antigen is not known. Healthy donors of bone marrow made up the group. V trimming: 0 bases; J trimming: 10 bases; junction bases outside the gene matches: 5. Germline V gene data show CDR1 as SGHTS and CDR2 as YDEGEE. This CDR3 has 13 amino acids. Amplification used 60 Vbeta primers and 13 Jbeta primers. Using immunoSEQ multiplex PCR, the repertoire was profiled, and TCRdb retains in-frame clones only, with some absent. This sample has 180,000 or so clones; 60% to 85% occur once, and the top ten carry 1.5% to 2%. The entry originates in a study of cytomegalovirus exposure and HLA in healthy donors. The overall study: Early on, a data release was issued that held roughly 86 million unique TCRs from HLA-typed donors. General study findings and limits: There were reportedly fewer N-insertions in an Asian-associated ancestry cluster than the roughly 610-donor mean, in a later analysis. The authors judged a highly shared variant cluster likely a sequencing artifact.

The sample comprised PBMCs. The sequence was obtained from a man aged 18 to 30 in good health and CMV-seronegative. The chain joins TRBV5-8 to TRBJ1-1; the match to TRBD1 covers 8 bases. The CDR3 DNA follows: TGTGCCAGCAGCTTGGGGACAGGGCGCGGAGCTTTCTTT. This encodes CASSLGTGRGAFF.